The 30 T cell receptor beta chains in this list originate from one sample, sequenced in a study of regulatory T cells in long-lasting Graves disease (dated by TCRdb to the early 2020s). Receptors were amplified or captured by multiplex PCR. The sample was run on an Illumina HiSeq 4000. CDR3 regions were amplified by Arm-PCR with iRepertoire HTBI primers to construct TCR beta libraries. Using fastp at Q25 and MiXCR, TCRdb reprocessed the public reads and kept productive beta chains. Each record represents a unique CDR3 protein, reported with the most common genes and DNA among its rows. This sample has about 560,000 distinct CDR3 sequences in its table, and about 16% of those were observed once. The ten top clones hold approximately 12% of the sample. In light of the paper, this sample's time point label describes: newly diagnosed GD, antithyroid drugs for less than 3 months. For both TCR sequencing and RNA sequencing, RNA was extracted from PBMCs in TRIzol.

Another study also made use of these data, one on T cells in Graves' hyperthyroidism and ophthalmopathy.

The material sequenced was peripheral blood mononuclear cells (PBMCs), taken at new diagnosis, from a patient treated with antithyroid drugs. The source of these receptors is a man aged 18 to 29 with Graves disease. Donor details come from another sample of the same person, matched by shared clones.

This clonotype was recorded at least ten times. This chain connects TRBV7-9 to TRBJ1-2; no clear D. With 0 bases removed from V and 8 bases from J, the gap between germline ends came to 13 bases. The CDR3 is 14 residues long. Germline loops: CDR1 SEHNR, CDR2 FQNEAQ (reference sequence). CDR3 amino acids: CASSLAHGRWGYTF. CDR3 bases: TGTGCCAGCAGCTTAGCGCATGGGCGGTGGGGCTACACCTTC.

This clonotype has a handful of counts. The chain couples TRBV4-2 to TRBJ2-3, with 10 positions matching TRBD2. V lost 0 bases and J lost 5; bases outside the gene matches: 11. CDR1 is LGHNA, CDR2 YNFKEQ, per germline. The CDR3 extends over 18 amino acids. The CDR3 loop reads CASSQDLVLAGVIDTQYF. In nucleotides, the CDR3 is TGTGCCAGCAGCCAAGATCTTGTCCTAGCGGGAGTAATAGATACGCAGTATTTT.

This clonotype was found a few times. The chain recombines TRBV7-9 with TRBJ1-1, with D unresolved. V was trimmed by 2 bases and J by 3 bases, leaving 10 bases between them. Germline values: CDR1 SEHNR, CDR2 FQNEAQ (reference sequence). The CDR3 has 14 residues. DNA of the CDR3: TGTGCCAGCAGCTTACATCACGTGGACACTGAAGCTTTCTTT. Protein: CASSLHHVDTEAFF.

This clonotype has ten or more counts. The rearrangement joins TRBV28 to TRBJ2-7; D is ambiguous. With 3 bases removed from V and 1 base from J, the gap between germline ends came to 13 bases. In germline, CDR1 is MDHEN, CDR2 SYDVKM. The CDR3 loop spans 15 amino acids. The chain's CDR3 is CASSLAGGWSYEQYF. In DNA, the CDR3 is TGTGCCAGCAGTTTGGCAGGTGGTTGGTCCTACGAGCAGTACTTC. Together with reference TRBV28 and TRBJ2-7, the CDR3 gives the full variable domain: DVKVTQSSRYLVKRTGEKVFLECVQDMDHENMFWYRQDPGLGLRLIYFSYDVKMKEKGDIPEGYSVSREKKERFSLILESASTNQTSMYLCASSLAGGWSYEQYFGPGTRLTVT.

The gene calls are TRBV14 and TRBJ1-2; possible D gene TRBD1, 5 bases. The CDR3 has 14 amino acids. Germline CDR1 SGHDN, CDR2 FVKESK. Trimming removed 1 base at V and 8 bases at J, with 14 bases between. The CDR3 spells CASSQVGAPGGYTF. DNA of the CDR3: TGTGCCAGCAGCCAAGTTGGGGCACCGGGGGGCTACACCTTC.

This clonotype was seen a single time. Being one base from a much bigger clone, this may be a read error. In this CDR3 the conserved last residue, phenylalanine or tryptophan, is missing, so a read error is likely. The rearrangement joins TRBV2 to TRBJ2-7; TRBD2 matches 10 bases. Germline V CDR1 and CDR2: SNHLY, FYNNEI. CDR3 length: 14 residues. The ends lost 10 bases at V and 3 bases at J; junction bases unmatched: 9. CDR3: CAIQAGGPYYEQYL. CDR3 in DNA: TGTGCCATCCAAGCGGGAGGGCCTTACTACGAGCAGTACCTC.

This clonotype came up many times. The CDR3 spells CASSHQQGLYEQYF. CDR3 sequence (DNA): TGTGCCAGCAGTCACCAACAGGGGTTATACGAGCAGTACTTC. The chain is built from TRBV27 and TRBJ2-7, with 7 bases lining up with TRBD1. This CDR3 spans 14 amino acids. Germline V lookup: CDR1 MNHEY, CDR2 SMNVEV (reference sequence). The junction had 8 bases not matched to a gene; V was cut back by 5 bases and J by 4 bases.

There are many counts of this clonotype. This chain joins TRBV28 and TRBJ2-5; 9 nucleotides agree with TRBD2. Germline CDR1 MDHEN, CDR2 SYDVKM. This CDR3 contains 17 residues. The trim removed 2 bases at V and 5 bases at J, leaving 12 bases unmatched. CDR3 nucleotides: TGTGCCAGCAGTTTACCTAGTGGCGGGAGGGCCCGGGAGACCCAGTACTTC. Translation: CASSLPSGGRARETQYF.

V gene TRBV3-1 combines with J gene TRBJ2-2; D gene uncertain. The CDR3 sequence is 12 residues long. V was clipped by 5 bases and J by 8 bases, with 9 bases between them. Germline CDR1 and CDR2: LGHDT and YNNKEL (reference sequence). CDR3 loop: CASSFPRGELFF. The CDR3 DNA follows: TGTGCCAGCAGCTTCCCCCGGGGGGAGCTGTTTTTT.

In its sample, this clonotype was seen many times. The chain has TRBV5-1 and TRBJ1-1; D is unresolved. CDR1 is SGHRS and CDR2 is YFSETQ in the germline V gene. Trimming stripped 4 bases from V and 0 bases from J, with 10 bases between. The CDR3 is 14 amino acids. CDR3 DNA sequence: TGCGCCAGCAGCCCACAACCGATGAACACTGAAGCTTTCTTT. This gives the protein CASSPQPMNTEAFF.

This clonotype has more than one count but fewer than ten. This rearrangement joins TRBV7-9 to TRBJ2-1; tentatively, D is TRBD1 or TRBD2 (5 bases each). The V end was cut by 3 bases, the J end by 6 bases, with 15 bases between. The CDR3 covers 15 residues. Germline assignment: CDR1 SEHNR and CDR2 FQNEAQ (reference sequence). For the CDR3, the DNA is TGTGCCAGCAGCTTGGGGGAGTTTCCCAGCAATGAGCAGTTCTTC. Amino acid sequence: CASSLGEFPSNEQFF.

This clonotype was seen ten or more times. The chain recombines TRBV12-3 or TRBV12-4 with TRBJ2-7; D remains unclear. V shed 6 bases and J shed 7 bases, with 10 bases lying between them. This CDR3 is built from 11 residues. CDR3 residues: CASSSTREQYF. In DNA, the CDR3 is TGTGCCAGCAGCTCAACGAGGGAGCAGTACTTC.

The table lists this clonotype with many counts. CDR3 nucleotide sequence: TGCAGCGTTGAAAGACTAGCGGGATACTACGAGCAGTACTTC. Translation gives CSVERLAGYYEQYF. The V call is TRBV29-1, the J call TRBJ2-7, with TRBD2 matching 11 bases. The CDR3 runs to 14 residues. The ends lost 2 bases at V and 3 bases at J; junction bases unmatched: 3. Germline V lookup: CDR1 SQVTM, CDR2 ANQGSEA.

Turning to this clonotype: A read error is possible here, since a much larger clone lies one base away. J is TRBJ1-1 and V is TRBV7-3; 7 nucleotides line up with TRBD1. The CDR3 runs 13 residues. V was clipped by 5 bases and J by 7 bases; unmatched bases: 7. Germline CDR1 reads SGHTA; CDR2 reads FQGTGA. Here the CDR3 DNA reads TGTGCCAGCAGCCAAGAGGGGGCCAATGAAGCTTTCTTT. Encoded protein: CASSQEGANEAFF.

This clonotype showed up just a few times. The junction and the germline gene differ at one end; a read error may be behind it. CDR3 region: CAGSGGGGDYGYTF. The CDR3 DNA reads as TGCGCCGGCAGCGGAGGGGGGGGCGACTATGGCTACACCTTC. The chain links TRBV5-1 to TRBJ1-2, with D maybe TRBD1 (6 bases). Germline values: CDR1 SGHRS, CDR2 YFSETQ. The CDR3 totals 14 residues.

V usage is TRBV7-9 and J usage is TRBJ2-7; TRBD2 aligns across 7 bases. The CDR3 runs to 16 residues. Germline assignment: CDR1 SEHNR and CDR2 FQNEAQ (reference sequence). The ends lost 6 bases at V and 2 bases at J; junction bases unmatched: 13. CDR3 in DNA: TGTGCCAGCAGTACCCTTAGGGCTAGCGGAGCCTACGAGCAGTACTTC. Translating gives CASSTLRASGAYEQYF.

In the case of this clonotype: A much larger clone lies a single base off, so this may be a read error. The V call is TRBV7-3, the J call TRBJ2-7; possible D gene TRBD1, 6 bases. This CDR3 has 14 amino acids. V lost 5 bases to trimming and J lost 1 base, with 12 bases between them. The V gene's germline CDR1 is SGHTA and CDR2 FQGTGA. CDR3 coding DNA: TGTGCCAGCAGCCGGGCAGGGGAATCCTACGAGCAGTACTTC. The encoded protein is CASSRAGESYEQYF.

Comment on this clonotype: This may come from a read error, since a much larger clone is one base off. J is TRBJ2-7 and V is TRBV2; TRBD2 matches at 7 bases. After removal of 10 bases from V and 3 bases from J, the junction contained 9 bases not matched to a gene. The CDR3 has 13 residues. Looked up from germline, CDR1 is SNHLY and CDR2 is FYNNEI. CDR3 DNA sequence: TGTGCCACTGCAGCGGGGAGGAACTACGAGCAGTACTTC. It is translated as CATAAGRNYEQYF.

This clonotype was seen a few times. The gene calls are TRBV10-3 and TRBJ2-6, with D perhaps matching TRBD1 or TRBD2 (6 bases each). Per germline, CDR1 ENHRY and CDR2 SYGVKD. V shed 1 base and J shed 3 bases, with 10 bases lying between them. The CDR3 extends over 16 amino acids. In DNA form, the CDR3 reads TGTGCCATCAGTGAGTGGGGGGCGCATGGGGCCAACGTCCTGACTTTC. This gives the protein CAISEWGAHGANVLTF.

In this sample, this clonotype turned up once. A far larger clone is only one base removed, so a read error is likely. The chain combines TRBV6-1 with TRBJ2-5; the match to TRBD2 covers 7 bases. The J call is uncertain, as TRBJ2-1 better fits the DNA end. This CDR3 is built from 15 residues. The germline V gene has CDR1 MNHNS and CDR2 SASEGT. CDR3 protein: CASGGRELPKNEQFF. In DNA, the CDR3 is TGTGCCAGCGGCGGGCGGGAGTTACCTAAGAATGAGCAGTTCTTC.

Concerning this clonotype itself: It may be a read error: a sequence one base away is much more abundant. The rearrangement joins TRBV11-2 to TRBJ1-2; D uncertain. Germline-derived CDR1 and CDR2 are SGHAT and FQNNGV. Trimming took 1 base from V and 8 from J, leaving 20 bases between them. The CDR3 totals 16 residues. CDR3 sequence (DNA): TGTGCCAGCAGCTTAGGGGGAATTCAGGAATTCTCGGGCTACACCTTC. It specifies CASSLGGIQEFSGYTF.

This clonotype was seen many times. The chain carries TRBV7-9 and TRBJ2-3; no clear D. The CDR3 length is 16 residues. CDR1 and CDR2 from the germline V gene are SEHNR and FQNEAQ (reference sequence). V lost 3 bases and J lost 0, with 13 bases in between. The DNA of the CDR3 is TGTGCCAGCAGCTTGGGTGGGTTGGTCAGCACAGATACGCAGTATTTT. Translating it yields CASSLGGLVSTDTQYF.

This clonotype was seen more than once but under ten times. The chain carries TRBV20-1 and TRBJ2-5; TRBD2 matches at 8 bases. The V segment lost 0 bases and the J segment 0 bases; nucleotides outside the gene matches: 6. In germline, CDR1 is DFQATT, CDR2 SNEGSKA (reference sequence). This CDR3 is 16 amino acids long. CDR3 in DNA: TGCAGTGCTAGAGATGGGCAGCGGGAGTACCAAGAGACCCAGTACTTC. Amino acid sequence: CSARDGQREYQETQYF.

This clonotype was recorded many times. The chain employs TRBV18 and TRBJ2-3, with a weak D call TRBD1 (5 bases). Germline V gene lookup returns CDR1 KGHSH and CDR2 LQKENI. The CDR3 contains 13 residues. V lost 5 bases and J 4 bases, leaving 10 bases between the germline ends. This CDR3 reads CASSEGEADTQYF. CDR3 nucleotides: TGTGCCAGCTCAGAAGGGGAAGCAGATACGCAGTATTTT.

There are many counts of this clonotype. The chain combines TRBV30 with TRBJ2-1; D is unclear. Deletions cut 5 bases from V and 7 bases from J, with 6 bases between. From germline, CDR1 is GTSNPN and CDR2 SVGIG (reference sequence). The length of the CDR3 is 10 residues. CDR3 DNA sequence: TGTGCCTGGCGTCGAAATGAGCAGTTCTTC. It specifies CAWRRNEQFF. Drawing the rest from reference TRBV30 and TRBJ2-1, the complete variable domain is SQTIHQWPATLVQPVGSPLSLECTVEGTSNPNLYWYRQAAGRGLQLLFYSVGIGQISSEVPQNLSASRPQDRQFILSSKKLLLSDSGFYLCAWRRNEQFFGPGTRLTVL.

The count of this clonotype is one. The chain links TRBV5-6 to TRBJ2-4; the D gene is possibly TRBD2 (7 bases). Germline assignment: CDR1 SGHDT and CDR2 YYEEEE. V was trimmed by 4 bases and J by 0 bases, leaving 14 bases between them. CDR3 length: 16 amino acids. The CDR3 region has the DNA TGTGCCAGCAGCCACTCCGGGGGGCTAGCCAAAAACATTCAGTACTTC. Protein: CASSHSGGLAKNIQYF.

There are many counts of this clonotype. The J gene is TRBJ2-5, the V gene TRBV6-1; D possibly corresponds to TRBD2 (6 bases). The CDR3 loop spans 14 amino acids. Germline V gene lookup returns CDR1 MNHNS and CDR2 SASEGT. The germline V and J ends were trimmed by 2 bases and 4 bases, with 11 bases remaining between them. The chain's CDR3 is CASSEQGGGETQYF. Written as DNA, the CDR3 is TGTGCCAGCAGTGAACAGGGAGGTGGAGAGACCCAGTACTTC.

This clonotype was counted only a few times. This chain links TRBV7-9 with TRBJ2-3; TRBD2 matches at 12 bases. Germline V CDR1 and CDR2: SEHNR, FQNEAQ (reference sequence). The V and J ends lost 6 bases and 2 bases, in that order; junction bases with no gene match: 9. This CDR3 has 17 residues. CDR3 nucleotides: TGTGCCAGCAGACCTTCGCTAGCGGGAGGGCCCACAGATACGCAGTATTTT. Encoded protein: CASRPSLAGGPTDTQYF.

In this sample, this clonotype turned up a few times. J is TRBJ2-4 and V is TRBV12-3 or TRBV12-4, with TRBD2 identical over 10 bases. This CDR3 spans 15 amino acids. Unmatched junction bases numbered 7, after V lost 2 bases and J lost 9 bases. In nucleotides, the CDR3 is TGTGCCAGCAGTTTACTCCCTAGCGGGAGATCCATTCAGTACTTC. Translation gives CASSLLPSGRSIQYF.

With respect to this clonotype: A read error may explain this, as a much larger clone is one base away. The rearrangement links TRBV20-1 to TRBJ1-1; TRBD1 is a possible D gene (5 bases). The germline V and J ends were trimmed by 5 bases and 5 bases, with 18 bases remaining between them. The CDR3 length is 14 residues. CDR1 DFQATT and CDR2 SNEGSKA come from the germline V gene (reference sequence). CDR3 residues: CSADRGAGRTEAFF. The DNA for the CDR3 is TGCAGTGCTGACCGCGGGGCAGGGAGAACTGAAGCTTTCTTT.